This TCR beta chain was sequenced for a study of cytomegalovirus exposure and HLA in healthy donors. This table comes from immunoSEQ multiplex PCR, and its TCRdb copy is limited to in-frame clones, with some not included. The top ten clones hold 4% to 5.5% of a sample with roughly 120,000 clones, approximately 86% of them seen once. This receptor was taken from a man between 18 and 35 years old in good health and CMV-seropositive. The sequenced sample consisted of PBMCs.

CDR3 DNA sequence: TGTGCCAGCAGCGTATCGGGTACGCAGTATTTT. This codes for CASSVSGTQYF. The chain is built from TRBV9 and TRBJ2-3; D gene ambiguous. The V end lost 1 base, the J end lost 8 bases, and 5 bases lay between the germline ends. The CDR3 runs to 11 residues. Germline V gene lookup returns CDR1 SGDLS and CDR2 YYNGEE.